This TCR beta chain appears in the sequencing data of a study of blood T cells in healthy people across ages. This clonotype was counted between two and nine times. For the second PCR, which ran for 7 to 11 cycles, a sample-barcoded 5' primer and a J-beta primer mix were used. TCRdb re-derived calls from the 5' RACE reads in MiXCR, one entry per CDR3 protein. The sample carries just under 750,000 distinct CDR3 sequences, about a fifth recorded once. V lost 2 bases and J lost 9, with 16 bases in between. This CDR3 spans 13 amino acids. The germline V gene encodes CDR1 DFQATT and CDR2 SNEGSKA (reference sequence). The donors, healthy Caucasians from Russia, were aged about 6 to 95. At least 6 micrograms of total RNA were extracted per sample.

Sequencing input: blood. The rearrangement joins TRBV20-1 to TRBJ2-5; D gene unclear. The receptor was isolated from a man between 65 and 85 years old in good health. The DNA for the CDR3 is TGCAGTGCTAGACCTCCTACCGACGAGGCCCAGTACTTC. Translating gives CSARPPTDEAQYF.